This T cell receptor beta chain was sequenced during a study of tumor and adjacent non-tumor tissue in lung cancer. About the research overall: There were some 12 adenocarcinoma, 2 squamous cell carcinoma and 1 small cell lung cancer cases. Aged roughly 30 to 76 years, patients included nine to eleven men and 4 to 6 women with stage I to III disease. Overall study findings and caveats: Tumor repertoires had a smaller top 100 clone share than normal lung.

The CDR3 totals 16 residues. The V gene's germline CDR1 is SGHDN and CDR2 FVKESK. RNA was extracted from bulk tissue without any cell sorting. More than 3 cm separated this lung sample from the edge of the tumor. Donors were chemotherapy-naive, newly diagnosed lung cancer surgical patients in China, August–late 2014. A modified ARM-PCR protocol with three rounds of nested PCR amplified TCRbeta. MiXCR, run by TCRdb on the multiplex PCR reads, gives a single entry per CDR3 protein. The table includes some 68,000 distinct CDR3 sequences, around 82% detected once. On this clonotype: Its specificity is not known.

The receptor comes from a man aged 55 to 70 with non-small cell lung cancer. V and J are TRBV14 and TRBJ2-1, with 9 nucleotides matching TRBD2. Sequencing was done on a sample of distant non-tumor lung tissue. The CDR3 region is CVSNQESLAGSYEQFF. CDR3 sequence (DNA): TGTGTCAGTAACCAAGAATCCCTAGCGGGATCGTATGAGCAGTTCTTC.